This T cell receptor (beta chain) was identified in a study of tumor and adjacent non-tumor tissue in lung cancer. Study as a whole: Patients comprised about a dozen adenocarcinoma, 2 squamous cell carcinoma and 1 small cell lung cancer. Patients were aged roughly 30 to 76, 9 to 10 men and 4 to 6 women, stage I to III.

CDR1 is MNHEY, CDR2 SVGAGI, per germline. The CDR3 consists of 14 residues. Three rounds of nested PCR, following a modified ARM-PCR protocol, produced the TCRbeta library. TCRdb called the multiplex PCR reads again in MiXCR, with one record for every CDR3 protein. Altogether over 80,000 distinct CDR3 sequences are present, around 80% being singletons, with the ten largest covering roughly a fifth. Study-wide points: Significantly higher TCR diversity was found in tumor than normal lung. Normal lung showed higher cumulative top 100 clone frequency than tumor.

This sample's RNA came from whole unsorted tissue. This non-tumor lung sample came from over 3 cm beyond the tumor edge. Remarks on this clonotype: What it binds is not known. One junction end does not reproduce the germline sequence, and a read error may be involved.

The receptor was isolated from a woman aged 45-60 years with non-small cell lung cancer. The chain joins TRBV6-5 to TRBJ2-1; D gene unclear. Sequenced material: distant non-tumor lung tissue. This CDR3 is CASSTYLDLAKQFF. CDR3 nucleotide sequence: TGTGCCAGCAGTACGTACTTAGATCTGGCCAAGCAATTCTTC.